Below, 4 T cell receptor beta chains from the same sample are listed, as sequenced in a study of beta chain features in type 1 diabetes. Findings and limits, study-wide: When Type 1 diabetes patients were examined, their TCRB CDR3s proved moderately but significantly shorter in all four CD4+ subsets.

These receptors have no known antigen. The sequenced template was cDNA made from the entire isolated RNA. TCRdb keeps only in-frame clones here, not all; method: immunoSEQ multiplex PCR. Among approximately 150,000 clones, about 13% were seen once, and the ten largest hold 1.3%. Sequencing was carried out using central memory CD4+ T cells from blood. These receptors were taken from a man aged 18-30 years with type 1 diabetes.

The chain combines TRBV6-5 with TRBJ1-1; no reliable D call. The V end lost 5 bases, the J end lost 1 base, and 11 bases lay between the germline ends. The germline gives CDR1 MNHEY, CDR2 SVGAGI. The CDR3 spans 14 residues. DNA for the CDR3: TGTGCCAGCAGTCGCGATTGGGAGAACACTGAAGCTTTCTTT. This translates into CASSRDWENTEAFF.

This clone was counted a few times. This chain joins TRBV5-6 and TRBJ2-3; D is possibly TRBD1 (5 bases). From germline, CDR1 is SGHDT and CDR2 YYEEEE. With 2 bases removed from V and 5 bases from J, the gap between germline ends came to 12 bases. This CDR3 has 14 residues. As DNA, the CDR3 is TGTGCCAGCAGCTTACTGACAGCAGGAGATACGCAGTATTTT. Translation: CASSLLTAGDTQYF.

The gene calls are TRBV15 and TRBJ1-2, with TRBD1 matching 8 bases. Germline V gene data show CDR1 as LNHNV and CDR2 as YYDKDF (reference sequence). The CDR3 loop spans 15 amino acids. V gave up 2 bases and J gave up 8 bases; unmatched junction bases: 10. In DNA form, the CDR3 reads TGTGCCACCAGCAGACGCACAGGGGGAGCTGAGGGCTACACCTTC. Protein product: CATSRRTGGAEGYTF.

This clone appeared once. The chain has TRBV10-3 and TRBJ1-6; 9 bases line up with TRBD1. The trim removed 0 bases at V and 9 bases at J, leaving 9 bases unmatched. This CDR3 has 17 amino acids. Germline V gene lookup returns CDR1 ENHRY and CDR2 SYGVKD. The CDR3 here is CAISESGGTGISSPLHF. The CDR3 DNA sequence: TGTGCCATCAGTGAGTCGGGGGGGACAGGGATCTCTTCACCCCTCCACTTT.